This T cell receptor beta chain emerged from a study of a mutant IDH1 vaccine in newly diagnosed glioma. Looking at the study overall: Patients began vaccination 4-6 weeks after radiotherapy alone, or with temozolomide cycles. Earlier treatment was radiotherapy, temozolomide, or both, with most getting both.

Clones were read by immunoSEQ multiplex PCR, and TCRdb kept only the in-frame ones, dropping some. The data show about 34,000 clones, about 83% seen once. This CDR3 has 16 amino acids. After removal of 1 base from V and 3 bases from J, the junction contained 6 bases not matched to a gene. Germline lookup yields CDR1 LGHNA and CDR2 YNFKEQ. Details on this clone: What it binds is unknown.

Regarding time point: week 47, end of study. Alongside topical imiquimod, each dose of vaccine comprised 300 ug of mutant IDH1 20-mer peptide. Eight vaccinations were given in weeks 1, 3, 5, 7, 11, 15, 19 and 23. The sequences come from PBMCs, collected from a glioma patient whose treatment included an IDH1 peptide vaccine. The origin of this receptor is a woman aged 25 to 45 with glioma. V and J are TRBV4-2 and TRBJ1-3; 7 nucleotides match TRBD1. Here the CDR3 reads CASSQGATGYGNTIYF. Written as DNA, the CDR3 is TGTGCCAGCAGCCAAGGGGCGACAGGGTATGGAAACACCATATATTTT.